Following are 19 T cell receptor beta chains from one sample sequenced in a study of T-cell reconstitution after alpha-beta-depleted transplantation in children. Preparation of the TCRbeta library was carried out with unique molecular identifiers. TCRdb used MiXCR to reprocess the PCR reads, holding one entry per CDR3 protein. The table includes hundreds of thousands of distinct CDR3 sequences, 8.2% detected once. The sample was PBMCs, mostly from graft donor cells, taken 180 days after TCRalphabeta/CD19-depleted stem cell transplant. The source is a male patient aged 10-17 years who had a stem cell transplant for acute lymphoblastic leukemia, so the T cells may come from the graft donor.

This clonotype was counted at least ten times. The chain employs TRBV12-3 or TRBV12-4 and TRBJ2-3; D uncertain. V was trimmed by 4 bases and J by 5 bases, leaving 13 bases between them. The CDR3 runs to 14 residues. The CDR3 here is CASSSARVRDTQYF. DNA for the CDR3: TGTGCCAGCAGTTCCGCTCGGGTGAGAGATACGCAGTATTTT.

Points on this clonotype: A clone one base away is much larger, so this may be a read error. Here the CDR3 omits its conserved ending phenylalanine or tryptophan, so a read error is the likely source. The V and J genes are TRBV9 and TRBJ1-3, with D possibly being TRBD1 (6 bases). CDR1 and CDR2 (germline): SGDLS, YYNGEE. V was trimmed by 0 bases and J by 6 bases, leaving 7 bases between them. The CDR3 has 13 amino acids. This chain's CDR3 is CASSVAGANTIYS. Written as DNA, the CDR3 is TGTGCCAGCAGCGTAGCGGGGGCAAACACCATATATTCT.

In this sample, this clonotype turned up many times. V gene TRBV20-1 combines with J gene TRBJ2-1; D remains unclear. V was clipped by 2 bases and J by 8 bases, with 10 bases between them. The CDR3 sequence is 12 residues long. Germline V gene sequence: CDR1 DFQATT, CDR2 SNEGSKA (reference sequence). For the CDR3, the DNA is TGCAGTGCTAGAAGAGCCTTGCATGAGCAGTTCTTC. Amino acids: CSARRALHEQFF.

This clonotype was recorded at least ten times. The genes are TRBV9 and TRBJ2-5; TRBD1 matches 11 bases. This CDR3 spans 17 amino acids. V gave up 4 bases and J gave up 2 bases; unmatched junction bases: 10. Germline V gives CDR1 SGDLS, CDR2 YYNGEE. CDR3 in amino acids: CASSPHVGQGAQETQYF. DNA of the CDR3: TGTGCCAGCAGCCCCCACGTAGGACAGGGGGCTCAAGAGACCCAGTACTTC.

This clonotype was counted ten times or more. The J gene is TRBJ2-2, the V gene TRBV12-3 or TRBV12-4; 7 bases fit TRBD1. J lost 0 bases, V lost 8 bases, and 6 bases had no gene match. This CDR3 has 15 residues. DNA for the CDR3: TGTGCCAGCGGGAACAGGGGAGCGAACACCGGGGAGCTGTTTTTT. Translated, it gives CASGNRGANTGELFF.

At least ten counts were recorded for this clonotype. This chain links TRBV20-1 with TRBJ2-7; D is undetermined. The CDR3 has 13 amino acids. The germline gives CDR1 DFQATT, CDR2 SNEGSKA (reference sequence). V was cut by 1 base and J by 3 bases, with 10 bases left in between. The CDR3 sequence: CSARGFPDYEQYF. CDR3 DNA: TGCAGTGCTAGAGGATTCCCTGACTACGAGCAGTACTTC.

In this sample, this clonotype turned up many times. As DNA, the CDR3 is TGTGCCAGCAGCTTAGACAGGGGTGCTACTAAGGGCTACGAGCAGTACTTC. Its protein product is CASSLDRGATKGYEQYF. The chain links TRBV7-8 to TRBJ2-7; 7 bases line up with TRBD1. This CDR3 comprises 17 residues. Germline V CDR1 and CDR2: SGHVS, FQNEAQ. The V and J ends lost 1 base and 3 bases, in that order; junction bases with no gene match: 12.

This clonotype was observed many times. The DNA of the CDR3 is TGTGCCAGCAGCCAAGCAGGCCCCGGGACTAGTCAGTTCTTC. This gives the protein CASSQAGPGTSQFF. The genes are TRBV3-1 and TRBJ2-1, with 8 bases lining up with TRBD2. Germline V gene lookup returns CDR1 LGHDT and CDR2 YNNKEL (reference sequence). The CDR3 spans 14 residues. V lost 1 base and J lost 13; bases outside the gene matches: 9.

This clonotype was seen repeatedly, ten times or more. The chain recombines TRBV20-1 with TRBJ1-5; D remains unclear. Trimming took 5 bases from V and 5 from J, leaving 10 bases between them. Germline-derived CDR1 and CDR2 are DFQATT and SNEGSKA (reference sequence). This CDR3 has 12 residues. As DNA, the CDR3 is TGCAGTGCTGGCCAAGTAGATCAGCCCCAGCATTTT. Protein sequence: CSAGQVDQPQHF.

This clonotype was counted ten times or more. The chain combines TRBV5-1 with TRBJ2-2, with D tentatively TRBD1 (6 bases). The CDR3 has 15 residues. The germline gives CDR1 SGHRS, CDR2 YFSETQ. Trimming cost V 0 bases and J 1 base, with 7 bases left between them. The CDR3 DNA sequence: TGCGCCAGCAGCTTGGCCAGGGGGAACACCGGGGAGCTGTTTTTT. Amino acid sequence: CASSLARGNTGELFF.

Many counts were recorded for this clonotype. The V gene is TRBV20-1, the J gene TRBJ2-2; either TRBD1 or TRBD2 may supply D (5 bases each). This CDR3 has 13 residues. V was cut by 3 bases and J by 5 bases, with 10 bases left in between. Germline CDR1 reads DFQATT; CDR2 reads SNEGSKA (reference sequence). Here the CDR3 reads CSARTWGTGELFF. The CDR3 bases are TGCAGTGCTAGGACATGGGGGACCGGGGAGCTGTTTTTT.

This clonotype was counted ten times or more. The chain combines TRBV27 with TRBJ2-7; D could derive from TRBD1 or TRBD2 (5 bases each). V was trimmed by 3 bases and J by 0 bases, leaving 9 bases between them. This CDR3 is built from 14 residues. Per germline, CDR1 MNHEY and CDR2 SMNVEV (reference sequence). The CDR3 DNA reads TGTGCCAGCAGTTTCGGGACGGCCTCCTACGAGCAGTACTTC. Translating it yields CASSFGTASYEQYF.

The rearrangement links TRBV6-1 to TRBJ2-1, with TRBD2 matching 13 bases. The V segment lost 6 bases and the J segment 1 base; nucleotides outside the gene matches: 6. Germline values: CDR1 MNHNS, CDR2 SASEGT. This CDR3 contains 17 residues. The CDR3 spells CASRRTSGSYSYNEQFF. CDR3 sequence (DNA): TGTGCCAGCAGGAGGACTAGCGGGAGCTATTCCTACAATGAGCAGTTCTTC.

The chain combines TRBV18 with TRBJ1-2; D is uncertain. CDR1 KGHSH and CDR2 LQKENI come from the germline V gene. The CDR3 contains 13 residues. V lost 6 bases, J lost 7 bases, and 15 bases lay in between. CDR3 amino acids: CASSPDSSAGYTF. The CDR3 coding sequence is TGTGCCAGCTCCCCGGACTCCAGCGCTGGCTACACCTTC.

This clonotype was found many times. The chain combines TRBV20-1 with TRBJ2-1; possible D gene TRBD2, 5 bases. This CDR3 has 13 residues. Germline loops: CDR1 DFQATT, CDR2 SNEGSKA (reference sequence). The CDR3 bases are TGCAGGTCTCGAGCGGATATTTGGAATGAGCAGTTCTTC. Translation gives CRSRADIWNEQFF.

Ten or more counts support this clonotype. This chain uses TRBV5-1 with TRBJ2-2; TRBD1 might be the D (5 bases). CDR3 size: 15 residues. The V end was cut by 1 base, the J end by 5 bases, with 12 bases between. Germline V lookup: CDR1 SGHRS, CDR2 YFSETQ. This CDR3 is CASSLIRVPTGELFF. CDR3 DNA sequence: TGCGCCAGCAGCTTGATCAGGGTGCCGACCGGGGAGCTGTTTTTT.

This clonotype was counted at least ten times. The chain combines TRBV12-3 or TRBV12-4 with TRBJ2-1; tentatively, D is TRBD2 (6 bases). The CDR3 is made up of 14 amino acids. V lost 3 bases and J 5 bases, leaving 11 bases between the germline ends. CDR3 bases: TGTGCCAGCAGTTTCCGGGGACTCCACAATGAGCAGTTCTTC. It yields the protein CASSFRGLHNEQFF.

This clonotype was detected many times. The CDR3 DNA reads TGCGCCAGCAGGGGACGGAACACTGAAGCTTTCTTT. Encoded protein: CASRGRNTEAFF. The gene calls are TRBV5-1 and TRBJ1-1; D perhaps matches TRBD1 (5 bases). The V end was cut by 5 bases, the J end by 1 base, with 6 bases between. In germline, CDR1 is SGHRS, CDR2 YFSETQ. This CDR3 is 12 amino acids long.

This clonotype has at least ten counts. CDR3 nucleotides: TGTGCCAGCAGTTTACCAGGGGAAGGGGTGAACACTGAAGCTTTCTTT. Its translation: CASSLPGEGVNTEAFF. The V and J genes are TRBV28 and TRBJ1-1, with a possible D match to TRBD1 (6 bases). Trimming removed 2 bases at V and 0 bases at J, with 13 bases between. The CDR3 is made up of 16 amino acids. The germline CDR1 and CDR2 sequences are MDHEN and SYDVKM.